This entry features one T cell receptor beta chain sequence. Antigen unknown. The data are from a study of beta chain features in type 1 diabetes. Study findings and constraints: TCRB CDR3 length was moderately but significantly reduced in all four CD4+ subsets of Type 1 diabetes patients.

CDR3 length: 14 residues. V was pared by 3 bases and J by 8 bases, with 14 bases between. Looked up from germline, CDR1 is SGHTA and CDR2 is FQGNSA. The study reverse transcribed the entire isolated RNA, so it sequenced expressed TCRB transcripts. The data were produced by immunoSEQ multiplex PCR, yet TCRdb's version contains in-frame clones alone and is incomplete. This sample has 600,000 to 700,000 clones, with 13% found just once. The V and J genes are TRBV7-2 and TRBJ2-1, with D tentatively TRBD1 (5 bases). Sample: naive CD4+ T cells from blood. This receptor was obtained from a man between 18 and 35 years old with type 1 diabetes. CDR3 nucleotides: TGTGCCAGCAGCTTTGGACACGAATACGATGAGCAGTTCTTC. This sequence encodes CASSFGHEYDEQFF.